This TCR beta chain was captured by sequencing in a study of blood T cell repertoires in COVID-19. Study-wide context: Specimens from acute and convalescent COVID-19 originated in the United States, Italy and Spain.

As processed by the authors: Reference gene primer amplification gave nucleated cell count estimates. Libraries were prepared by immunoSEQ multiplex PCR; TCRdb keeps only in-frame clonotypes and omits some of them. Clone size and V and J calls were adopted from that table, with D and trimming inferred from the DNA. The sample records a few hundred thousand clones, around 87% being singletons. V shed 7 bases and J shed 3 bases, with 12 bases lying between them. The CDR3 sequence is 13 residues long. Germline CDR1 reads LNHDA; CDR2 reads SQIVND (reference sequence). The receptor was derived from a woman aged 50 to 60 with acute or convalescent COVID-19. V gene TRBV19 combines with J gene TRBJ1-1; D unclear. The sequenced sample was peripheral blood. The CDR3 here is CASKVSRDTEAFF. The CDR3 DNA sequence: TGTGCCAGTAAGGTCTCGAGGGACACTGAAGCTTTCTTT. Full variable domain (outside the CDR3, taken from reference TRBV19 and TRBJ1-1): DGGITQSPKYLFRKEGQNVTLSCEQNLNHDAMYWYRQDPGQGLRLIYYSQIVNDFQKGDIAEGYSVSREKKESFPLTVTSAQKNPTAFYLCASKVSRDTEAFFGQGTRLTVV.